The 25 T cell receptor beta chains reported below all come from one sample, sequenced in a study of cytomegalovirus exposure and HLA in healthy donors. 13 Jbeta primers and 60 Vbeta primers were used for the PCR. The repertoire was sequenced with immunoSEQ multiplex PCR; TCRdb's copy has only in-frame clones and lacks some. The sample lists about 160,000 clones; roughly 83% were seen once. Input material: PBMCs. These receptors originate from a human donor in good health.

The chain couples TRBV7-2 to TRBJ2-2; D might be TRBD2 (6 bases). V was cut by 0 bases and J by 1 base, with 6 bases left in between. Germline V gene lookup returns CDR1 SGHTA and CDR2 FQGNSA. The CDR3 extends over 15 amino acids. The CDR3 nucleotides are TGTGCCAGCAGCTTAGCGGGAGGGAACACCGGGGAGCTGTTTTTT. Residues: CASSLAGGNTGELFF.

The table lists this clone with a few counts. One junction end disagrees with the germline gene, perhaps due to a read error. The rearrangement joins TRBV6-1 to TRBJ1-3; TRBD1 agrees at 9 bases. From germline, CDR1 is MNHNS and CDR2 SASEGT. The CDR3 spans 12 residues. In nucleotides, the CDR3 is TGTGCCAGCAGTGATTGGGGACAGGGTTGTGATTTT. Encoded protein: CASSDWGQGCDF.

The chain joins TRBV11-2 to TRBJ2-3; D might be TRBD2 (7 bases). Trimming took 2 bases from V and 7 from J, leaving 16 bases between them. CDR1 is SGHAT, CDR2 FQNNGV, per germline. The CDR3 totals 15 residues. The CDR3 nucleotides are TGTGCCAGCAGCTTAAGGGGGGGGGCCGAATATACGCAGTATTTT. Translated: CASSLRGGAEYTQYF.

The chain uses TRBV5-1 and TRBJ1-1, with TRBD1 matching 7 bases. Germline CDR1 reads SGHRS; CDR2 reads YFSETQ. The CDR3 is 15 residues long. The trim removed 0 bases at V and 1 base at J, leaving 3 bases unmatched. The CDR3 DNA sequence: TGCGCCAGCAGCTTGGCAGGGACAGCGAACACTGAAGCTTTCTTT. Its translation is CASSLAGTANTEAFF.

This chain joins TRBV2 and TRBJ1-2, with D possibly TRBD1 on 6 matching bases. Germline CDR1 is SNHLY and CDR2 is FYNNEI. CDR3 length: 17 residues. V was pared by 1 base and J by 4 bases, with 19 bases between. The CDR3 region has the DNA TGTGCCAGCAGTGAAGTGGCCCCCAATACAGGGATCTATGGCTACACCTTC. Translating it yields CASSEVAPNTGIYGYTF.

CDR3 DNA: TGTGCCAGCTCCCTGATAGCGGGGGCCACAGATACGCAGTATTTT. Translated: CASSLIAGATDTQYF. This chain uses TRBV18 with TRBJ2-3, with TRBD2 matching 9 bases. Per the germline V gene, CDR1 is KGHSH and CDR2 is LQKENI. J gave up 2 bases and V 6 bases, and 6 bases lay outside the gene matches. The CDR3 is 15 amino acids.

This chain links TRBV4-1 with TRBJ1-6; D possibly corresponds to TRBD1 (6 bases). Looked up from germline, CDR1 is MGHRA and CDR2 is YSYEKL. Deletions cut 4 bases from V and 0 bases from J, with 16 bases between. CDR3 length: 18 residues. The CDR3 sequence is CASSLTQGPSSYNSPLHF. The CDR3 nucleotides are TGCGCCAGCAGCCTCACGCAGGGGCCAAGCTCCTATAATTCACCCCTCCACTTT.

The chain is built from TRBV25-1 and TRBJ2-1; the match to TRBD2 covers 12 bases. Trimming took 2 bases from V and 8 from J; bases not matched to a gene: 13. The CDR3 runs 18 residues. In germline, CDR1 is MGHDK, CDR2 SYGVNS. CDR3 residues: CASSENRAVRLAGDEQFF. In DNA form, the CDR3 reads TGTGCCAGCAGTGAAAATCGGGCGGTGAGACTAGCGGGGGATGAGCAGTTCTTC.

This chain connects TRBV5-6 to TRBJ1-1; D may be TRBD1 (6 bases). The CDR3 sequence is 13 residues long. Between the trimmed V and J ends, which lost 0 bases and 6 bases, there was a span of 9 bases. Looked up from germline, CDR1 is SGHDT and CDR2 is YYEEEE. CDR3 loop: CASSLDRVPEAFF. Written as DNA, the CDR3 is TGTGCCAGCAGCTTGGACAGGGTTCCTGAAGCTTTCTTT. Full variable domain (rest looked up from reference TRBV5-6 and TRBJ1-1): DAGVTQSPTHLIKTRGQQVTLRCSPKSGHDTVSWYQQALGQGPQFIFQYYEEEERQRGNFPDRFSGHQFPNYSSELNVNALLLGDSALYLCASSLDRVPEAFFGQGTRLTVV.

The V call is TRBV5-5, the J call TRBJ1-1; D uncertain. The V gene's germline CDR1 is SGHKS and CDR2 YYEKEE (reference sequence). The CDR3 covers 13 residues. V lost 5 bases and J 4 bases, leaving 12 bases between the germline ends. The CDR3 sequence is CASRGGGGTEAFF. The CDR3 DNA reads as TGTGCCAGCAGGGGAGGTGGCGGCACTGAAGCTTTCTTT.

The genes are TRBV5-4 and TRBJ2-7; TRBD2 agrees at 12 bases. The J segment lost 0 bases and the V segment lost 7 bases, leaving 2 bases of the junction unmatched. The CDR3 totals 14 residues. Germline CDR1 SGHNT, CDR2 YYREEE (reference sequence). CDR3 sequence: CASGLAGNSYEQYF. Here the CDR3 DNA reads TGTGCCAGCGGACTAGCGGGGAACTCCTACGAGCAGTACTTC.

This chain connects TRBV30 to TRBJ1-2; D perhaps matches TRBD1 (5 bases). CDR1 is GTSNPN and CDR2 is SVGIG in the germline V gene (reference sequence). The CDR3 covers 14 residues. The V end was cut by 0 bases, the J end by 5 bases, with 13 bases between. The chain's CDR3 is CAWSVRQGAYGYTF. CDR3 nucleotide sequence: TGTGCCTGGAGTGTAAGGCAGGGTGCGTATGGCTACACCTTC.

On this clone itself: Its ends do not fully match the called genes, so a read error is possible. The chain joins TRBV6-5 to TRBJ1-2, with 8 bases lining up with TRBD1. CDR1 is MNHEY and CDR2 is SVGAGI in the germline V gene. This CDR3 has 14 residues. The CDR3 nucleotides read TGTGCCAGCAGCGCAGACAGGGGAACCTATGGCTACCCCTTC. Residues: CASSADRGTYGYPF.

On this clone itself: At one end the junction does not follow the germline gene, possibly because of a read error. The chain couples TRBV7-9 to TRBJ2-7, with 12 bases matching TRBD2. Germline V gives CDR1 SEHNR, CDR2 FQNEAQ (reference sequence). The CDR3 runs 16 residues. CDR3 nucleotide sequence: TGTTCCAGCAGGCAATTGACTAGCGGGAGCTCCTACGAGCAGTACTTC. This translates into CSSRQLTSGSSYEQYF.

V usage is TRBV5-1 and J usage is TRBJ1-2, with 8 nucleotides matching TRBD1. The V gene end was trimmed by 6 bases and the J gene end by 11 bases; junction bases not matched to a gene: 15. CDR3 size: 14 residues. Germline CDR1 SGHRS, CDR2 YFSETQ. DNA for the CDR3: TGCGCCAGCATTCCCGAACCGGGACAGGCCTTTTACACCTTC. Translated: CASIPEPGQAFYTF. The entire variable domain, with the rest obtained from reference TRBV5-1 and TRBJ1-2, is as follows: KAGVTQTPRYLIKTRGQQVTLSCSPISGHRSVSWYQQTPGQGLQFLFEYFSETQRNKGNFPGRFSGRQFSNSRSEMNVSTLELGDSALYLCASIPEPGQAFYTFGSGTRLTVV.

This rearrangement joins TRBV23-1 to TRBJ2-3; 10 bases are a match to TRBD2. TRBV23-1 is an open reading frame whose function is uncertain. Losses at the gene ends were 11 bases for V and 10 bases for J; bases not matched to a gene: 15. This CDR3 region has 14 residues. The CDR3 is CASTIGLAGEPQYF. The CDR3 region has the DNA TGCGCCTCTACTATCGGGCTAGCGGGAGAGCCGCAGTATTTT.

The V and J genes are TRBV10-2 and TRBJ2-1; the match to TRBD2 covers 7 bases. With V trimmed by 2 bases and J by 8 bases, 9 bases remained unmatched. The V gene's germline CDR1 is WSHSY and CDR2 SAAADI. The CDR3 is 15 amino acids. CDR3: CASSEGAGRQDEQFF. The CDR3 coding sequence is TGCGCCAGCAGTGAGGGGGCCGGGAGGCAGGATGAGCAGTTCTTC.

V and J are TRBV19 and TRBJ2-5, with 7 bases aligning to TRBD2. Trimming removed 3 bases from V and 5 bases from J; junction bases left unmatched: 6. This CDR3 has 14 residues. Germline V gene sequence: CDR1 LNHDA, CDR2 SQIVND (reference sequence). The CDR3 is CASSIAGREETQYF. CDR3 DNA sequence: TGTGCCAGTAGTATTGCAGGGCGGGAGGAGACCCAGTACTTC.

V usage is TRBV25-1 and J usage is TRBJ1-1; TRBD1 is a possible D gene (5 bases). Germline-derived CDR1 and CDR2 are MGHDK and SYGVNS. Trimming pared 6 bases from V and 0 bases from J, leaving 14 bases between. The CDR3 extends over 15 amino acids. The CDR3 reads CASRVGGGMNTEAFF. The CDR3 nucleotides read TGTGCCAGCAGAGTGGGGGGGGGAATGAACACTGAAGCTTTCTTT.

This chain connects TRBV7-2 to TRBJ2-1; 9 nucleotides line up with TRBD1. V gave up 1 base and J gave up 6 bases; unmatched junction bases: 4. CDR1 and CDR2 (germline): SGHTA, FQGNSA. The length of the CDR3 is 15 residues. CDR3 sequence (DNA): TGTGCCAGCAGCTTAGTCGAGACAGGGGGCAATGAGCAGTTCTTC. Translated, it gives CASSLVETGGNEQFF.

V is TRBV19 and J is TRBJ2-1; TRBD1 matches at 7 bases. V shed 10 bases and J 7 bases; nucleotides not matched to a gene: 7. CDR1 and CDR2 (germline): LNHDA, SQIVND (reference sequence). This CDR3 spans 12 amino acids. The CDR3 protein is CATETGPNEQFF. The CDR3, as DNA: TGTGCCACGGAGACAGGGCCTAATGAGCAGTTCTTC.

The chain links TRBV6-1 to TRBJ1-5, with D perhaps matching TRBD1 (6 bases). The length of the CDR3 is 15 residues. CDR1 is MNHNS, CDR2 SASEGT, per germline. V dropped 0 bases and J dropped 2 bases, with 8 bases sitting between them. CDR3 nucleotides: TGTGCCAGCAGTGAAGCAGGGGGAGGCAATCAGCCCCAGCATTTT. Amino acid sequence: CASSEAGGGNQPQHF.

This rearrangement joins TRBV27 to TRBJ1-1, with D hard to call. V gave up 8 bases and J gave up 4 bases, with 8 bases separating them. Germline CDR1 and CDR2: MNHEY and SMNVEV (reference sequence). The CDR3 has 11 residues. Here the CDR3 DNA reads TGTGCCAGCCTAGGGAGCACTGAAGCTTTCTTT. Residues: CASLGSTEAFF.

The chain has TRBV5-4 and TRBJ2-7; TRBD2 matches at 13 bases. Trimming took 0 bases from V and 3 from J; bases not matched to a gene: 3. CDR1 and CDR2 (germline): SGHNT, YYREEE (reference sequence). This CDR3 is built from 16 residues. In DNA, the CDR3 is TGTGCCAGCAGCTTGGGGACTAGCGGGAGCCTCTACGAGCAGTACTTC. Protein product: CASSLGTSGSLYEQYF.

The chain combines TRBV27 with TRBJ1-5; maybe TRBD1 (5 bases). Germline V gene data show CDR1 as MNHEY and CDR2 as SMNVEV (reference sequence). The CDR3 consists of 15 residues. The V end was cut by 6 bases, the J end by 5 bases, with 17 bases between. The CDR3 loop reads CASRVRRDSYQPQHF. The CDR3 DNA reads as TGTGCCAGCAGGGTAAGACGGGACTCTTATCAGCCCCAGCATTTT.